A single sample is the source of the 2 T cell receptor beta chains below, sequenced in a study of HIV-infected patients and healthy controls. cDNA was made from about 510 ng RNA using alpha and beta constant primers. Using multiplexing indices, alpha and beta chain libraries were generated apart by chain-specific third strand synthesis. TCRdb itself ran the 5' RACE reads through MiXCR, one entry per CDR3 protein. The sample includes under 5,500 distinct CDR3 sequences, less than 9% seen only once; the top ten take about 26%. Whole blood was used without fractionation, so all unsorted peripheral T cells were included. The sequenced sample was blood, obtained before antiretroviral therapy. The receptors originated from an adult with HIV infection.

This clonotype came up a few times. The V gene is TRBV27, the J gene TRBJ1-1; the D gene is possibly TRBD1 (6 bases). Germline V lookup: CDR1 MNHEY, CDR2 SMNVEV (reference sequence). Deletions cut 6 bases from V and 7 bases from J, with 21 bases between. The CDR3 is made up of 15 amino acids. The DNA of the CDR3 is TGTGCCAGCAGCACCTCCCTAACAGGGTCCTTTGAAGCTTTCTTT. It encodes CASSTSLTGSFEAFF.

By share, this clonotype counts as medium-sized. V is TRBV30 and J is TRBJ1-2; the D is unclear. Germline loops: CDR1 GTSNPN, CDR2 SVGIG (reference sequence). Trimming took off 0 bases at V and 2 bases at J, with 7 bases between the two ends. The CDR3 has 13 amino acids. Here the CDR3 DNA reads TGTGCCTGGAGTGTTCTGGGGAACTATGGCTACACCTTC. It is translated as CAWSVLGNYGYTF. The complete variable domain, with remaining parts taken from reference TRBV30 and TRBJ1-2, reads SQTIHQWPATLVQPVGSPLSLECTVEGTSNPNLYWYRQAAGRGLQLLFYSVGIGQISSEVPQNLSASRPQDRQFILSSKKLLLSDSGFYLCAWSVLGNYGYTFGSGTRLTVV.